This T cell receptor beta chain was identified in a study of neurological immune-mediated disorders. This clonotype was recorded many times. TCRdb re-called the 5' RACE reads through MiXCR, storing one row per CDR3 protein. This sample yields 65,000 to 85,000 distinct CDR3 sequences, of which approximately 3.3% are seen a single time; less than 5.5% belongs to the top ten. The CDR3 sequence is 14 residues long. Germline CDR1 DFQATT, CDR2 SNEGSKA (reference sequence). Between the trimmed V and J ends, which lost 2 bases and 4 bases, there was a span of 14 bases. The chain has TRBV20-1 and TRBJ2-5, with D maybe TRBD1 (5 bases). Sequencing input: PBMCs. The sequence was collected from a woman aged 45 to 65 with multiple sclerosis. CDR3 protein: CSARRPQGRETQYF. In DNA form, the CDR3 reads TGCAGTGCTAGACGCCCGCAGGGTAGAGAGACCCAGTACTTC.